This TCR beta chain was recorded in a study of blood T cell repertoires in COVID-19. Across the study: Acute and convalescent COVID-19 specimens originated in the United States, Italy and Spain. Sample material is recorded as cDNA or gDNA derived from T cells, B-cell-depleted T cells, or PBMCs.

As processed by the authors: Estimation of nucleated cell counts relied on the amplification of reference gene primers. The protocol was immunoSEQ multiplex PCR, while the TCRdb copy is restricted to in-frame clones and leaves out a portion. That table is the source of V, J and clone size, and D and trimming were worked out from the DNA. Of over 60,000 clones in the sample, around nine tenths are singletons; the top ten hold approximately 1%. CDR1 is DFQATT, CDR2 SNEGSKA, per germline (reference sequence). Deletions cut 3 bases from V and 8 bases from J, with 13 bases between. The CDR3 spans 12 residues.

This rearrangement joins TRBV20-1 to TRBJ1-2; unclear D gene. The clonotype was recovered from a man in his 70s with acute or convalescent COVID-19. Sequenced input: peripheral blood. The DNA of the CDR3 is TGCAGTGCTAGTTTACCGGCGGGGGGCTACACCTTC. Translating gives CSASLPAGGYTF.